This TCR beta chain derives from a study of blood T cell repertoires in COVID-19. In the study overall: Samples taken during acute and convalescent COVID-19 were collected in the United States, Italy and Spain. The analysed material was cDNA or gDNA that came from T cells, B-cell-depleted T cells, or PBMCs.

In the authors' methods: Counts of nucleated cells, estimated from reference gene primer amplification, were obtained. Method: immunoSEQ multiplex PCR; TCRdb's copy keeps in-frame clones and lacks some. V and J calls and clone size are as listed in that table; D and trimming were resolved from the DNA. The table shows approximately 150,000 clones, with around 84% occurring only once. V lost 6 bases and J lost 3; bases outside the gene matches: 8. Germline assignment: CDR1 LNHDA and CDR2 SQIVND (reference sequence). CDR3 length: 17 residues. Sample: peripheral blood. This TCR was sampled from an elderly woman with acute or convalescent COVID-19. The chain couples TRBV19 to TRBJ2-1; 13 bases align to TRBD2. The CDR3 coding sequence is TGTGCCAGTAGGTCACTAGCGGGAGGGTTAATCTACAATGAGCAGTTCTTC. The encoded protein is CASRSLAGGLIYNEQFF.